This entry lists 2 T cell receptor beta chains sequenced from one sample in a study of shared clonotypes between healthy human individuals. Generated by immunoSEQ multiplex PCR, the TCRdb table keeps only in-frame clones and is missing some. Altogether roughly 2 million clones are present, about 95% being singletons, with the ten largest covering around 1.1%. As defined, naive CD8 cells were CD45RO-negative and positively selected for CCR7, with terminally differentiated effector memory CD45RA+ cells excluded. The source material was naive CD8+ T cells sorted from blood. The source is a man between 18 and 29 years old in good health.

The chain couples TRBV14 to TRBJ2-5, with D perhaps matching TRBD2 (6 bases). V was clipped by 3 bases and J by 1 base, with 12 bases between them. Germline-derived CDR1 and CDR2 are SGHDN and FVKESK. CDR3 length equals 15 residues. CDR3 nucleotides: TGTGCCAGCAGCCAGCTAGCGACCGGCCAAGAGACCCAGTACTTC. Its translation: CASSQLATGQETQYF.

The rearrangement uses TRBV28 and TRBJ2-5; D call uncertain. Germline CDR1 and CDR2: MDHEN and SYDVKM. The CDR3 has 17 amino acids. V was trimmed by 1 base and J by 2 bases, leaving 17 bases between them. CDR3 in DNA: TGTGCCAGCAGTTTATCTAACGGAGCGTATCTTCAAGAGACCCAGTACTTC. It encodes CASSLSNGAYLQETQYF.